This T cell receptor beta chain was documented in a study of PD-L1 blockade in urothelial cancer. At the level of the study: Starting around 2014, patients were given atezolizumab (1,200 mg intravenously every 3 weeks). Points from the study as a whole: Tumor-linked clones in blood grew more by 3 weeks in durable-benefit patients.

Time point denoted: pretreatment peripheral blood. Patients in the study were battling locally advanced or metastatic urothelial carcinoma. This CDR3 spans 15 amino acids. The V and J ends lost 5 bases and 7 bases, in that order; junction bases with no gene match: 8. Germline V CDR1 and CDR2: SGHTS, YDEGEE. This clone was picked up a small number of times. Its antigen is not identified. The method was immunoSEQ multiplex PCR; TCRdb's version includes in-frame clones alone and lacks a portion of them. The sample lists 130,000 or so clones, around 85% occurring once. The clonotype originates from a man aged 50 to 60 with urothelial cancer. The genes are TRBV5-8 and TRBJ2-1, with 11 bases identical to TRBD2. The sequencing used PBMCs, collected around atezolizumab (anti-PD-L1) treatment. CDR3 in amino acids: CASRYRGLAENEQFF. CDR3 sequence (DNA): TGTGCCAGCAGGTACCGGGGACTAGCGGAGAATGAGCAGTTCTTC.